The present entry profiles one T cell receptor (beta chain) with its context. This sample was taken from a study of T cell changes during pregnancy in multiple sclerosis. The length of the CDR3 is 16 residues. From germline, CDR1 is LNHDA and CDR2 SQIVND (reference sequence). The V end was cut by 2 bases, the J end by 2 bases, with 15 bases between. Measured with immunoSEQ multiplex PCR; TCRdb has only the in-frame clones, and not every one. The sample has approximately 32,000 clones; 90% to 95% are singletons. Here the sequenced sample was CD4+ T cells from peripheral blood mononuclear cells, taken in the second trimester of pregnancy. This clonotype originated in a female donor with multiple sclerosis, enrolled in a pregnancy study. The chain uses TRBV19 and TRBJ1-2; D remains unclear. The CDR3 DNA is TGTGCCAGTAGTATATTTCCCGGGGTGGTCAACTATGGCTACACCTTC. Translating gives CASSIFPGVVNYGYTF.